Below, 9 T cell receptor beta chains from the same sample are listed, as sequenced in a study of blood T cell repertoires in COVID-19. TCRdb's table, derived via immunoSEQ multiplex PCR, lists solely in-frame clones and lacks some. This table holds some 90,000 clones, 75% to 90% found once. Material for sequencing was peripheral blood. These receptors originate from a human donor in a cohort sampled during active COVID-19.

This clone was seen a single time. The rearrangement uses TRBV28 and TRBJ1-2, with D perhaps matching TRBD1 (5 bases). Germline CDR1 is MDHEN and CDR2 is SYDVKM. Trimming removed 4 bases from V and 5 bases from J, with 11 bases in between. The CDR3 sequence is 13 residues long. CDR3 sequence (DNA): TGTGCCAGCAGTTCGTCGGGGGAATATGGCTACACCTTC. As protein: CASSSSGEYGYTF.

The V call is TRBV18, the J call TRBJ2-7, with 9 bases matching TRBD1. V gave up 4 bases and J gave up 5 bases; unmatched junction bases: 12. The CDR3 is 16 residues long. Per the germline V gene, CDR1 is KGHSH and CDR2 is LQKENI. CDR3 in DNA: TGTGCCAGCTCACAAACCGGGACAGGGTTTGACGACGAGCAGTACTTC. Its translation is CASSQTGTGFDDEQYF.

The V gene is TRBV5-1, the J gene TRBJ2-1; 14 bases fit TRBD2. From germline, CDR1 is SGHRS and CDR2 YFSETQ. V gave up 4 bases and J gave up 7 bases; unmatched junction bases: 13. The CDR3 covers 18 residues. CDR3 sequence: CASSPGTSGRSGWNEQFF. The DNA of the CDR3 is TGCGCCAGCAGCCCAGGGACTAGCGGGAGATCAGGTTGGAATGAGCAGTTCTTC.

The CDR3, as DNA: TGTGCCATCAGTGATCCGGGACTAGCAACTGATACGCAGTATTTT. It codes for CAISDPGLATDTQYF. The rearrangement joins TRBV10-3 to TRBJ2-3; 9 nucleotides align to TRBD2. This CDR3 is 15 amino acids long. V shed 3 bases and J 6 bases; nucleotides not matched to a gene: 7. Germline V gene sequence: CDR1 ENHRY, CDR2 SYGVKD.

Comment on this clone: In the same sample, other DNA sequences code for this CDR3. The CDR3 coding sequence is TGCGCCAGCAGCTTGGGAGGCGGGAGCTCCTACAATGAGCAGTTCTTC. Protein product: CASSLGGGSSYNEQFF. This chain connects TRBV5-1 to TRBJ2-1, with 7 bases fitting TRBD2. Looked up from germline, CDR1 is SGHRS and CDR2 is YFSETQ. CDR3 length equals 16 residues. J lost 0 bases, V lost 0 bases, and 3 bases had no gene match.

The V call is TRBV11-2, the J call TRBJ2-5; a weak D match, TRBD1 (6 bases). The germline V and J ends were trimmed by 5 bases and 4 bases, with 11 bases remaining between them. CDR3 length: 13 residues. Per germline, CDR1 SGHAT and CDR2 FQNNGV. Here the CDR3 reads CASSTGHRETQYF. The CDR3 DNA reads TGTGCCAGCAGCACGGGACATCGAGAGACCCAGTACTTC.

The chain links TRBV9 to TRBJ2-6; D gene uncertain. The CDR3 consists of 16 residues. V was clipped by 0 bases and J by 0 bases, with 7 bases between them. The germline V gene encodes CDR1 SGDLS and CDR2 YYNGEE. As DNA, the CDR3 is TGTGCCAGCAGCGTAGGCGCCTCCTCTGGGGCCAACGTCCTGACTTTC. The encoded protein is CASSVGASSGANVLTF.

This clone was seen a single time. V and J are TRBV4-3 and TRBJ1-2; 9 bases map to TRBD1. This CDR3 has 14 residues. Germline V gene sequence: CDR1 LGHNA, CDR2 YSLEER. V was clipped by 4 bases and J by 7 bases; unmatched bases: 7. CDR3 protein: CASSPTDRGGGYTF. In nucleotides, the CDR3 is TGCGCCAGCAGCCCAACGGACAGGGGTGGTGGCTACACCTTC.

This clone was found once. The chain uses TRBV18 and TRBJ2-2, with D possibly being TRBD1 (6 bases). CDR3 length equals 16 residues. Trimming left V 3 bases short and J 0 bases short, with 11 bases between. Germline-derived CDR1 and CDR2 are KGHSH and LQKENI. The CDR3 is CASSPRTVANTGELFF. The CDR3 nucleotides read TGTGCCAGCTCACCCAGGACAGTCGCGAACACCGGGGAGCTGTTTTTT. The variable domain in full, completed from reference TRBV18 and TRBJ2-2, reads NAGVMQNPRHLVRRRGQEARLRCSPMKGHSHVYWYRQLPEEGLKFMVYLQKENIIDESGMPKERFSAEFPKEGPSILRIQQVVRGDSAAYFCASSPRTVANTGELFFGEGSRLTVL.